This TCR beta chain was identified in a study of blood T cell repertoires in COVID-19. Study details: Spain, Italy and the United States supplied samples that represented acute and convalescent COVID-19. From T cells, B-cell-depleted T cells, or PBMCs came the material, which was cDNA or gDNA.

Authors' methods: Reference gene primer amplification in the assay estimated nucleated cell counts. Generated by immunoSEQ multiplex PCR, the TCRdb table keeps only in-frame clones and is missing some. V and J calls and clone size come straight from that table; D and trimming were deduced from the DNA. The data contain roughly 130,000 clones, 84% of them singletons. This TCR was recovered from a woman aged 60 to 75 with acute or convalescent COVID-19. Sample: peripheral blood.

CDR3 sequence: CASSQGGHSQPYEQYF. CDR3 sequence (DNA): TGTGCCAGCAGCCAAGGGGGCCACTCACAGCCCTACGAGCAGTACTTC. The chain links TRBV4-2 to TRBJ2-7; D is perhaps TRBD1 (5 bases). This CDR3 is built from 16 residues. Germline CDR1 and CDR2: LGHNA and YNFKEQ. V was clipped by 1 base and J by 2 bases, with 15 bases between them.